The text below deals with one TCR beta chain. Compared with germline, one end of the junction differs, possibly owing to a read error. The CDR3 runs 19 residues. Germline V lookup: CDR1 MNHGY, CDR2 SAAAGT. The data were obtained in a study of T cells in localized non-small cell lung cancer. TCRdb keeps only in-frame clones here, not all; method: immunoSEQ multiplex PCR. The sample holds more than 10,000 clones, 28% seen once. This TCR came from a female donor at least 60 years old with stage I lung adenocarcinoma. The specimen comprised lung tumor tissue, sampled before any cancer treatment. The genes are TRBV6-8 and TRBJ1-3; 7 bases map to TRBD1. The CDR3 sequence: CAISVNGRGILNSGNTIYF. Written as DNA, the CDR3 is TGTGCCATCAGTGTTAATGGCAGGGGGATATTAAACTCTGGAAACACCATATATTTT.